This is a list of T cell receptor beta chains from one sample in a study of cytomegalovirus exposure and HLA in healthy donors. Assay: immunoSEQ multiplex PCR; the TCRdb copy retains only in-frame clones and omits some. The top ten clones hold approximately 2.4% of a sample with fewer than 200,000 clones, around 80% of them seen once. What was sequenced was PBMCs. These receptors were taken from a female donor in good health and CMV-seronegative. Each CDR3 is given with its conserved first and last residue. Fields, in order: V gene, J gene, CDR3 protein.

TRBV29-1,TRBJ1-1,CSVGTSRQMNTEAFF
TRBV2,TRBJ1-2,CASSEQGAKIYGYTF
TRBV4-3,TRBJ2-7,CASSQATSGTYEQYF
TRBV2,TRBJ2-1,CASSVAGGYNEQFF
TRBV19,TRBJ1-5,CASTFRPGTGRLSNQPQHF
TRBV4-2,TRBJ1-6,CASSQDHGGSSPLHF
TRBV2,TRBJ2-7,CASSYDRNSYEQYF
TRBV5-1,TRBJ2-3,CASSWGQGPLDTQYF
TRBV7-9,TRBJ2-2,CASSLTTSGSFTGELFF
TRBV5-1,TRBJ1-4,CASSPRLRETNEKLFF
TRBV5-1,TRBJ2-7,CASSLGGRGIYEQYF
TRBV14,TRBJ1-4,CASSQERRGQRNEKLFF
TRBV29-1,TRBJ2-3,CSFEGTSGRDTQYF
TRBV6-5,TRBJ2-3,CASSYAGTSGDTQYF
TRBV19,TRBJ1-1,CASRFSNTEAFF
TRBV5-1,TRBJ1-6,CASSLSGTGGSPLHF
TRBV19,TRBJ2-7,CASSVQYGTLYEQYF
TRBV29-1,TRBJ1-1,CSVGKNTEAFF
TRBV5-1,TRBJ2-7,CASSLGGLAGGSYEQYF
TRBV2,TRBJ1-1,CASSDSTEAFF
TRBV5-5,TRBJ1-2,CASSQGPLGYTF
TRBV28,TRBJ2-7,CASSSWTGGDLNEQYF
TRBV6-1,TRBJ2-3,CASSVSGTGWRDTQYF
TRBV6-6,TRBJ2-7,CASSYAASGGSYEQYF
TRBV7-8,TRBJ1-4,CASSSGQITTNEKLFF
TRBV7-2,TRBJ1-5,CASSSGDQPQHF